A single sample gave rise to the 25 T cell receptor beta chains below, sequenced in a study of T cells in Graves' hyperthyroidism and ophthalmopathy. The TCR beta CDR3 regions underwent amplification using RNA transcripts as the source. The primer set for the first-round RT-PCR of the TCR CDR3 was HTBI. MiXCR, applied by TCRdb to the multiplex PCR reads, yields one record per CDR3 protein. The data contain fewer than 250,000 distinct CDR3 sequences, 24% of them seen just once; the ten biggest clones take up roughly a third. The source material was blood. These receptors were collected from a woman in her thirties or forties with Graves' ophthalmopathy.

The chain couples TRBV19 to TRBJ2-2; D unclear. Between the trimmed V and J ends, which lost 9 bases and 4 bases, there was a span of 12 bases. CDR3 length: 13 residues. Germline loops: CDR1 LNHDA, CDR2 SQIVND (reference sequence). The CDR3 bases are TGTGCCAGCGCCCATCTAGGCACCGGGGAGCTGTTTTTT. Translation gives CASAHLGTGELFF.

This clonotype has a count of ten or more. DNA for the CDR3: TGTGCCAGCGACCTCACAGCGGGCACCGGGGAGCTGTTTTTT. Its protein product is CASDLTAGTGELFF. The rearrangement joins TRBV2 to TRBJ2-2; perhaps TRBD2 as D (6 bases). Germline V gene data show CDR1 as SNHLY and CDR2 as FYNNEI. V shed 8 bases and J shed 4 bases, with 14 bases lying between them. The CDR3 has 14 amino acids. The full variable domain, rest sourced from reference TRBV2 and TRBJ2-2, is EPEVTQTPSHQVTQMGQEVILRCVPISNHLYFYWYRQILGQKVEFLVSFYNNEISEKSEIFDDQFSVERPDGSNFTLKIRSTKLEDSAMYFCASDLTAGTGELFFGEGSRLTVL.

This clonotype has at least ten counts. V usage is TRBV28 and J usage is TRBJ2-7; TRBD2 aligns across 10 bases. This CDR3 is built from 14 residues. Per germline, CDR1 MDHEN and CDR2 SYDVKM. V dropped 3 bases and J dropped 5; count of bases not matched to a gene: 4. CDR3 coding DNA: TGTGCCAGCAGTTTTAGCGGGAGGAGAAACGAGCAGTACTTC. Translation gives CASSFSGRRNEQYF.

This clonotype was recorded many times. The chain has TRBV30 and TRBJ2-2, with a tentative D call TRBD1 (6 bases). Germline values: CDR1 GTSNPN, CDR2 SVGIG (reference sequence). The CDR3 covers 13 residues. Trimming took off 1 base at V and 5 bases at J, with 8 bases between the two ends. In DNA, the CDR3 is TGTGCCTGGAGTGCTCAGGGGACCGGGGAGCTGTTTTTT. Translating it yields CAWSAQGTGELFF.

This clonotype showed up many times. The chain carries TRBV5-1 and TRBJ2-5, with 11 bases identical to TRBD1. The trim removed 4 bases at V and 1 base at J, leaving 9 bases unmatched. This CDR3 spans 17 amino acids. Germline assignment: CDR1 SGHRS and CDR2 YFSETQ. The CDR3 DNA is TGCGCCAGCAGCGCAGCCGGGACAGGGGGAATCCAAGAGACCCAGTACTTC. As protein: CASSAAGTGGIQETQYF.

The table lists this clonotype with many counts. V and J are TRBV18 and TRBJ2-5; D remains unclear. Germline CDR1 is KGHSH and CDR2 is LQKENI. With 2 bases removed from V and 4 bases from J, the gap between germline ends came to 5 bases. This CDR3 is built from 12 residues. The CDR3 sequence: CASSPASETQYF. The CDR3 coding sequence is TGTGCCAGCTCACCAGCGTCAGAGACCCAGTACTTC.

The rearrangement joins TRBV29-1 to TRBJ2-7; 8 nucleotides line up with TRBD2. With V trimmed by 4 bases and J by 2 bases, 10 bases remained unmatched. Germline V lookup: CDR1 SQVTM, CDR2 ANQGSEA. CDR3 length equals 15 residues. In DNA form, the CDR3 reads TGCAGCGTTGGGGTAGCGGGGAGGGTTCCCTACGAGCAGTACTTC. Amino acid sequence: CSVGVAGRVPYEQYF.

This chain joins TRBV6-5 and TRBJ1-5, with D unclear. The CDR3 runs to 15 residues. Between the trimmed V and J ends, which lost 4 bases and 0 bases, there was a span of 10 bases. Germline V gene data show CDR1 as MNHEY and CDR2 as SVGAGI. The CDR3: CASSLGPHSNQPQHF. As DNA, the CDR3 is TGTGCCAGCAGTTTAGGACCCCATAGCAATCAGCCCCAGCATTTT.

This clonotype appeared a single time. The chain recombines TRBV7-9 with TRBJ1-2; possible D gene TRBD1, 5 bases. There are 14 residues in the CDR3. Germline V CDR1 and CDR2: SEHNR, FQNEAQ (reference sequence). The V end was cut by 0 bases, the J end by 4 bases, with 9 bases between. The CDR3 is CASSLAGALYGYTF. The CDR3 DNA reads as TGTGCCAGCAGCTTAGCCGGGGCACTCTATGGCTACACCTTC.

This clonotype was detected ten times or more. V and J are TRBV28 and TRBJ2-5; D gene unclear. Germline V CDR1 and CDR2: MDHEN, SYDVKM. The CDR3 sequence is 13 residues long. V lost 2 bases and J lost 2, with 6 bases in between. CDR3 residues: CASSLDNQETQYF. The CDR3 nucleotides are TGTGCCAGCAGTTTAGACAATCAAGAGACCCAGTACTTC. The full variable domain, rest sourced from reference TRBV28 and TRBJ2-5, is DVKVTQSSRYLVKRTGEKVFLECVQDMDHENMFWYRQDPGLGLRLIYFSYDVKMKEKGDIPEGYSVSREKKERFSLILESASTNQTSMYLCASSLDNQETQYFGPGTRLLVL.

The chain employs TRBV24-1 and TRBJ2-3, with 8 bases aligning to TRBD1. V lost 3 bases, J lost 5 bases, and 12 bases stayed unmatched. The CDR3 length is 17 residues. From germline, CDR1 is KGHDR and CDR2 SFDVKD. The CDR3 sequence: CATSDPGQGALGDTQYF. The CDR3 nucleotides are TGTGCCACCAGTGATCCCGGGCAGGGGGCGCTTGGAGATACGCAGTATTTT.

This clonotype has a count of ten or more. V gene TRBV6-5 combines with J gene TRBJ2-7; D uncertain. This CDR3 contains 13 residues. V shed 2 bases and J shed 4 bases, with 9 bases lying between them. CDR1 and CDR2 (germline): MNHEY, SVGAGI. The CDR3 bases are TGTGCCAGCAGTTACCGGACCTTTTACGAGCAGTACTTC. It codes for CASSYRTFYEQYF.

This clonotype was recorded many times. The chain has TRBV5-1 and TRBJ2-7; 9 positions match TRBD2. The J segment lost 4 bases and the V segment lost 2 bases, leaving 16 bases of the junction unmatched. Germline V CDR1 and CDR2: SGHRS, YFSETQ. The CDR3 loop spans 18 amino acids. CDR3 protein: CASSFWTPDSGSFYEQYF. The CDR3, as DNA: TGCGCCAGCAGCTTTTGGACCCCGGATAGCGGGAGCTTTTACGAGCAGTACTTC. Together with reference TRBV5-1 and TRBJ2-7, the CDR3 gives the full variable domain: KAGVTQTPRYLIKTRGQQVTLSCSPISGHRSVSWYQQTPGQGLQFLFEYFSETQRNKGNFPGRFSGRQFSNSRSEMNVSTLELGDSALYLCASSFWTPDSGSFYEQYFGPGTRLTVT.

The sample holds many counts of this clonotype. This chain connects TRBV29-1 to TRBJ1-2; weak D call: TRBD1 (6 bases). The V gene's germline CDR1 is SQVTM and CDR2 ANQGSEA. V dropped 7 bases and J dropped 9 bases, with 15 bases sitting between them. CDR3 size: 11 residues. This chain's CDR3 is CSAQPRGSYTF. The CDR3 coding sequence is TGCAGCGCCCAGCCCAGGGGTAGCTACACCTTC.

There are many counts of this clonotype. The chain is built from TRBV9 and TRBJ1-2; TRBD1 agrees at 9 bases. Germline V CDR1 and CDR2: SGDLS, YYNGEE. This CDR3 region has 14 residues. The junction had 5 bases not matched to a gene; V was cut back by 3 bases and J by 5 bases. As DNA, the CDR3 is TGTGCCAGCAGCGAAGGACAGGGGATATATGGCTACACCTTC. Its protein product is CASSEGQGIYGYTF.

Notes on this clonotype: At one end, the junction sequence differs from germline, possibly due to a read error. The genes are TRBV4-1 and TRBJ2-2; D gene uncertain. From germline, CDR1 is MGHRA and CDR2 YSYEKL. The CDR3 contains 13 residues. The CDR3 DNA reads as TGTGCCAGCAGCAACTCGGCCTCCGGGGAGCTGTTTTTT. It codes for CASSNSASGELFF.

The CDR3 DNA reads TGTGCCAGCAGTGCAAGTACGACAGGCGGCAATCAGCCCCAGCATTTT. It codes for CASSASTTGGNQPQHF. The chain carries TRBV2 and TRBJ1-5; possibly TRBD1 for D (6 bases). The CDR3 contains 16 residues. Germline loops: CDR1 SNHLY, CDR2 FYNNEI. The ends were cut back, 4 bases at V and 2 bases at J, with 15 bases in the middle.

This clonotype was picked up many times. The chain recombines TRBV5-1 with TRBJ2-2; 9 positions match TRBD1. The J segment lost 3 bases and the V segment lost 3 bases, leaving 3 bases of the junction unmatched. CDR3 length: 15 residues. Germline CDR1 SGHRS, CDR2 YFSETQ. CDR3 sequence reads: CASSWTGDHTGELFF. The CDR3, as DNA: TGCGCCAGCAGCTGGACAGGGGATCACACCGGGGAGCTGTTTTTT.

This clonotype has more than one count but fewer than ten. The chain couples TRBV10-3 to TRBJ2-7, with 7 positions matching TRBD1. The CDR3 length is 12 residues. Trimming cost V 6 bases and J 7 bases; bases outside gene matches: 6. Germline V gives CDR1 ENHRY, CDR2 SYGVKD. In nucleotides, the CDR3 is TGTGCCATCAGGAACAGGGGTTGGGAGCAGTACTTC. It is translated as CAIRNRGWEQYF.

In this sample, this clonotype turned up a few times. A much larger clone differs from this one at a single base, so this may be a read error. The genes are TRBV29-1 and TRBJ2-2; perhaps TRBD1 as D (6 bases). There are 14 residues in the CDR3. Trimming stripped 6 bases from V and 4 bases from J, with 15 bases between. The germline CDR1 and CDR2 sequences are SQVTM and ANQGSEA. CDR3 nucleotide sequence: TGCAGCGTCAGGACAGTGGGTACCACCGGGGAGCTGTTTTTT. It translates to CSVRTVGTTGELFF.

This clonotype has a handful of counts. This may come from a read error, since a much larger clone is one base off. V usage is TRBV11-2 and J usage is TRBJ2-7; 11 bases fit TRBD2. Germline lookup yields CDR1 SGHAT and CDR2 FQNNGV. CDR3 length: 16 residues. The CDR3 is CAISPLATSGIYEQYF. The CDR3 DNA reads TGTGCCATCAGCCCCCTCGCGACTAGCGGGATTTACGAGCAGTACTTC.

In this sample, this clonotype turned up many times. The genes are TRBV6-1 and TRBJ1-5; no definite D call. The CDR3 runs to 16 residues. The V and J ends lost 6 bases and 2 bases respectively, with 17 bases between them. Germline CDR1 and CDR2: MNHNS and SASEGT. CDR3: CASSPRASGGNQPQHF. For the CDR3, the DNA is TGTGCCAGCAGCCCCCGGGCTTCGGGTGGCAATCAGCCCCAGCATTTT.

At least ten counts were recorded for this clonotype. The chain recombines TRBV6-5 with TRBJ2-2, with D maybe TRBD1 (5 bases). Germline V gene lookup returns CDR1 MNHEY and CDR2 SVGAGI. Trimming took off 8 bases at V and 3 bases at J, with 10 bases between the two ends. This CDR3 contains 13 residues. The CDR3 sequence is CASLRQHTGELFF. The CDR3 region has the DNA TGTGCCAGCCTGCGACAGCACACCGGGGAGCTGTTTTTT.

The table lists this clonotype with many counts. V gene TRBV3-1 combines with J gene TRBJ2-7, with D perhaps matching TRBD1 or TRBD2 (5 bases each). The CDR3 is made up of 13 amino acids. Trimming left V 6 bases short and J 6 bases short, with 15 bases between. Germline assignment: CDR1 LGHDT and CDR2 YNNKEL (reference sequence). The CDR3 is CASSPRGEGEQYF. CDR3 DNA sequence: TGTGCCAGCAGTCCTAGGGGAGAGGGCGAGCAGTACTTC.

Many counts were recorded for this clonotype. The J gene is TRBJ2-7, the V gene TRBV5-1; D is unclear. Trimming removed 2 bases at V and 6 bases at J, with 15 bases between. CDR1 SGHRS and CDR2 YFSETQ come from the germline V gene. The CDR3 contains 14 residues. Here the CDR3 DNA reads TGCGCCAGCAGCTTAGGAGATCTCACCAGCGAGCAGTACTTC. Protein: CASSLGDLTSEQYF.